The rows below give T cell receptor beta chains drawn from one sample of a study of T-cell memory formation after mild COVID-19. Each CDR3 protein is one row after TCRdb ran MiXCR on the 5' RACE reads. The table records fewer than 700,000 distinct CDR3 sequences, about 20% of them present only once. The sequenced material came from PBMCs or a T cell subset sorted from them (not recorded which). Every receptor here comes from an adult woman who had mild COVID-19 (a few samples of this study predate the infection). Cell type and time point are not known. The CDR3 runs from the conserved cysteine through the conserved F or W. Each record gives: V gene, clone size, J gene, D gene, CDR3 protein, CDR3 DNA. D genes are given only for firm matches. For some rows the clone size is stated as once, few or many, or as a class when expanded; others skip it.

TRBV5-1	NA	TRBJ1-1	TRBD1	CASSRTGSLGTEAFF	TGCGCCAGCAGCCGGACAGGGAGTTTAGGCACTGAAGCTTTCTTT
TRBV2	few	TRBJ2-1	NA	CASSENGYNEQFF	TGTGCCAGCAGTGAAAACGGCTACAATGAGCAGTTCTTC
TRBV3-1	NA	TRBJ2-5	TRBD1	CASSPGDRGPQETQYF	TGTGCCAGCAGCCCCGGCGACAGGGGCCCCCAAGAGACCCAGTACTTC
TRBV7-2	few	TRBJ2-5	TRBD2	CASSLIPSGGDPETQYF	TGTGCCAGCAGCTTAATTCCTAGCGGGGGGGACCCGGAGACCCAGTACTTC
TRBV15	NA	TRBJ1-5	NA	CATSKGGSQPQHF	TGTGCCACCAGCAAGGGAGGATCGCAGCCCCAGCATTTT
TRBV24-1	NA	TRBJ2-2	NA	CATSDYEGGELFF	TGTGCCACCAGTGATTATGAAGGCGGCGAGCTGTTTTTT
TRBV13	NA	TRBJ2-1	NA	CASSLGGGRRSYNEQFF	TGTGCCAGCAGCTTAGGAGGGGGGCGCAGGTCCTACAATGAGCAGTTCTTC
TRBV20-1	NA	TRBJ2-7	NA	CSARDRRTVGKQYF	TGCAGTGCTAGAGATCGGAGGACAGTTGGGAAGCAGTACTTC
TRBV7-9	NA	TRBJ2-1	TRBD2	CASSSTSGRYEQFF	TGTGCCAGCAGCTCGACTAGCGGGAGGTATGAGCAGTTCTTC
TRBV7-2	NA	TRBJ2-3	NA	CASSPQPKDTQYF	TGTGCCAGCAGCCCCCAGCCGAAGGATACGCAGTATTTT
TRBV19	NA	TRBJ1-1	NA	CASSFYPSRTTMNTEAFF	TGTGCCAGTAGTTTCTACCCCAGCAGGACCACCATGAACACTGAAGCTTTCTTT
TRBV24-1	NA	TRBJ2-3	NA	CATSDPRGDTDTQYF	TGTGCCACCAGTGATCCCAGGGGAGATACAGATACGCAGTATTTT
TRBV20-1	few	TRBJ2-3	NA	CSAKGHTTDTQYF	TGCAGTGCTAAGGGACATACCACAGATACGCAGTATTTT
TRBV2	few	TRBJ2-3	NA	CASSEEGSRTDTQYF	TGTGCCAGCAGTGAGGAAGGGAGCCGCACAGATACGCAGTATTTT
TRBV7-9	few	TRBJ2-1	TRBD2	CASSLASGPYNEQFF	TGTGCCAGCAGCTTAGCTAGCGGGCCCTACAATGAGCAGTTCTTC
TRBV6-5	NA	TRBJ2-4	TRBD1	CASSYDRGKENIQYF	TGTGCCAGCAGTTACGACAGGGGGAAGGAAAACATTCAGTACTTC
TRBV4-2	NA	TRBJ1-2	NA	CASSQEGGHPPGGYTF	TGTGCCAGCAGCCAAGAAGGGGGACACCCACCTGGTGGCTACACCTTC
TRBV29-1	NA	TRBJ1-1	NA	CSVAGPENTEAFF	TGCAGCGTCGCCGGGCCGGAGAACACTGAAGCTTTCTTT
TRBV5-4	NA	TRBJ2-2	TRBD1	CASSRGQGVPGELFF	TGTGCCAGCAGCCGCGGACAGGGGGTCCCCGGGGAGCTGTTTTTT
TRBV9	NA	TRBJ2-5	NA	CASSVGRSGPETQYF	TGTGCCAGCAGCGTAGGAAGGAGCGGACCGGAGACCCAGTACTTC
TRBV5-1	NA	TRBJ2-3	NA	CASSLVGYPRADTQYF	TGCGCCAGCAGCTTGGTGGGGTACCCTCGAGCAGATACGCAGTATTTT
TRBV6-5	few	TRBJ2-3	TRBD1	CASSRRPGQAGTDTQYF	TGTGCCAGCAGCCGCCGTCCGGGACAGGCAGGCACAGATACGCAGTATTTT
TRBV7-2	NA	TRBJ1-1	NA	CASSFRFPGMNTEAFF	TGTGCCAGCAGCTTTAGGTTCCCGGGGATGAACACTGAAGCTTTCTTT
TRBV3-1	NA	TRBJ1-1	NA	CASSQARTEAFF	TGTGCCAGCAGCCAAGCCCGTACAGAAGCTTTCTTT
TRBV3-1	NA	TRBJ2-3	NA	CASSQPPADTQYF	TGTGCCAGCAGCCAGCCACCGGCAGATACGCAGTATTTT
TRBV12-3/TRBV12-4	few	TRBJ2-4	TRBD2	CASSFGLAGVVQYF	TGTGCCAGCAGTTTCGGGCTAGCGGGAGTGGTTCAGTACTTC
TRBV12-3/TRBV12-4	few	TRBJ2-7	TRBD2	CASSTRDYQREQYF	TGTGCCAGCAGCACCCGGGACTACCAACGCGAGCAGTACTTC
TRBV6-5	NA	TRBJ2-1	NA	CASSYMEGPRGGEQFF	TGTGCCAGCAGTTACATGGAGGGCCCCAGAGGGGGTGAGCAGTTCTTC
TRBV27	few	TRBJ1-6	NA	CASSPSPGLGDSPLHF	TGTGCCAGCAGTCCATCCCCCGGTCTAGGAGATTCACCCCTCCACTTT
TRBV20-1	few	TRBJ1-1	NA	CSASPGRYTEAFF	TGCAGTGCTTCCCCGGGGCGTTACACTGAAGCTTTCTTT
TRBV13	few	TRBJ2-7	NA	CASSRRGLGYRDYEQYF	TGTGCCAGCAGCCGGAGGGGGCTGGGGTATAGGGACTACGAGCAGTACTTC
TRBV7-2	NA	TRBJ1-2	NA	CASSLTGSRGYTF	TGTGCCAGCAGCTTAACAGGATCTCGCGGCTACACCTTC
TRBV24-1	few	TRBJ2-7	TRBD1	CATSDLLRTGARNEQYF	TGTGCCACCAGTGATTTGCTCAGGACAGGGGCTCGTAACGAGCAGTACTTC
TRBV10-3	many	TRBJ2-1	NA	CAISESLSRDGPYNEQFF	TGTGCCATCAGTGAGTCGTTAAGTAGGGACGGTCCCTACAATGAGCAGTTCTTC
TRBV6-6	few	TRBJ2-7	NA	CASSPRAGAEEQYF	TGTGCCAGCAGCCCTCGTGCGGGGGCGGAAGAGCAGTACTTC
TRBV5-1	NA	TRBJ1-2	NA	CASSPGGARDYGYTF	TGCGCCAGCAGCCCGGGTGGGGCACGCGACTATGGCTACACCTTC
TRBV27	few	TRBJ2-6	NA	CASVSGANVLTF	TGTGCCAGCGTCAGTGGGGCCAACGTCCTGACTTTC
TRBV20-1	many	TRBJ1-2	TRBD1	CSASPRDSTFYGYTF	TGCAGTGCTAGTCCGCGGGACAGCACCTTCTATGGCTACACCTTC
TRBV7-9	few	TRBJ2-5	TRBD1	CASSFLGQGFQETQYF	TGTGCCAGCAGCTTCTTGGGACAGGGTTTCCAGGAGACCCAGTACTTC
TRBV25-1	many	TRBJ2-3	NA	CASSDYDSTDTQYF	TGTGCCAGCAGTGATTACGACAGCACAGATACGCAGTATTTT
TRBV29-1	NA	TRBJ2-3	TRBD1	CSVEPRTGGRTDTQYF	TGCAGCGTTGAACCTCGCACAGGGGGTCGAACAGATACGCAGTATTTT